Listed below are T cell receptor beta chains from one sample, sequenced in a study of blood T cell repertoires in COVID-19. The data were produced by immunoSEQ multiplex PCR, yet TCRdb's version contains in-frame clones alone and is incomplete. The table records some 94,000 clones, around nine tenths of them present only once. The sample taken for sequencing was peripheral blood. The receptors shown here come from a human donor in a cohort sampled during active COVID-19. Each CDR3 is given with its conserved first and last residue.

15 | TRBJ2-3 | TRBV7-6 | CASSSEAGGTDTQYF
12 | TRBJ2-1 | TRBV3-1/TRBV3-2 | CASSLRAGEQFF
17 | TRBJ1-2 | TRBV18 | CASSPSSGQGAGYGYTF
12 | TRBJ1-2 | TRBV6-1 | CASSEAGRGYTF
13 | TRBJ1-2 | TRBV18 | CASSPDRGYGYTF
13 | TRBJ2-1 | TRBV29-1 | CSVVRDSYNEQFF
13 | TRBJ1-3 | TRBV10-1 | CASSEGQGNTIYF
12 | TRBJ1-1 | TRBV6-5 | CASSPQGTEAFF
14 | TRBJ2-7 | TRBV3-1/TRBV3-2 | CASSPRDRAYEQYF
14 | TRBJ1-5 | TRBV27 | CASRRTASNQPQHF
12 | TRBJ1-2 | TRBV19 | CASSRMGGGYTF
14 | TRBJ1-1 | TRBV5-1 | CASGPTRSASGAFF
16 | TRBJ2-1 | TRBV28 | CASSFNAGWSYNEQFF
13 | TRBJ1-4 | TRBV5-1 | CASSSDRVRKLFF
14 | TRBJ1-1 | TRBV30 | CAWSVRRVGTEAFF
14 | TRBJ1-1 | TRBV6-2/TRBV6-3 | CASSLRQGRTEAFF
16 | TRBJ2-1 | TRBV5-1 | CASSSNRDSQVDEQFF
12 | TRBJ1-2 | TRBV5-4 | CASSSYSYGYTF
14 | TRBJ2-7 | TRBV7-9 | CASSPRAGPYEQYF
16 | TRBJ1-2 | TRBV15 | CATSRDPSLEAYGYTF
12 | TRBJ2-2 | TRBV6-5 | CASSLSTGELFF
16 | TRBJ2-1 | TRBV5-6 | CASSASGGTTYNEQFF
16 | TRBJ2-3 | TRBV9 | CASSSLAGASTDTQYF
15 | TRBJ2-7 | TRBV5-8 | CASSLDRGLPYEQYF
13 | TRBJ1-3 | TRBV30 | CAMEGGPGNTIYF
14 | TRBJ1-5 | TRBV28 | CASRSGQSNQPQHF
16 | TRBJ1-1 | TRBV4-1 | CASSQEGTGYNTEAFF
14 | TRBJ2-3 | TRBV28 | CASSFLQGTDTQYF
18 | TRBJ2-2 | TRBV3-1/TRBV3-2 | CASRVTSGRVTGTGELFF
15 | TRBJ1-5 | TRBV5-6 | CASSIGGYSNQPQHF
12 | TRBJ2-3 | TRBV13 | CASGRDTDTQYF
16 | TRBJ2-7 | TRBV2 | CASSEAKASGGNEQYF
14 | TRBJ2-7 | TRBV30 | CAWSVAYGIYEQYF
15 | TRBJ1-4 | TRBV20-1 | CSASSDRPLREKLFF
17 | TRBJ2-4 | TRBV7-2 | CASSLGTPNFWTNIQYF
16 | TRBJ2-2 | TRBV10-2 | CASSGSLAGNTGELFF
15 | TRBJ1-3 | TRBV6-6 | CASSQQGTSGNTIYF
14 | TRBJ1-2 | TRBV7-9 | CASSLGRGAYGYTF
16 | TRBJ2-3 | TRBV18 | CASSVPRGSGTDTQYF